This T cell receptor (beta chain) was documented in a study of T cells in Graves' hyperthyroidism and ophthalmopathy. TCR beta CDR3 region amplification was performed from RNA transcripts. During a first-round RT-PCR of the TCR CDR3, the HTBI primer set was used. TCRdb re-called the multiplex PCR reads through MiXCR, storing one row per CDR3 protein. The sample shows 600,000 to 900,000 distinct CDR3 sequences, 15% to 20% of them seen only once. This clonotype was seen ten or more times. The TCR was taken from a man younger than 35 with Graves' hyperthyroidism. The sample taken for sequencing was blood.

CDR3 coding DNA: TGTGCCAGCAGCTTAGCTGGGCAGGGCCCCAATCAGCCCCAGCATTTT. Translation gives CASSLAGQGPNQPQHF. This chain joins TRBV7-2 and TRBJ1-5, with D possibly being TRBD1 (5 bases). V was clipped by 0 bases and J by 3 bases, with 12 bases between them. The germline V gene encodes CDR1 SGHTA and CDR2 FQGNSA. This CDR3 has 16 residues.